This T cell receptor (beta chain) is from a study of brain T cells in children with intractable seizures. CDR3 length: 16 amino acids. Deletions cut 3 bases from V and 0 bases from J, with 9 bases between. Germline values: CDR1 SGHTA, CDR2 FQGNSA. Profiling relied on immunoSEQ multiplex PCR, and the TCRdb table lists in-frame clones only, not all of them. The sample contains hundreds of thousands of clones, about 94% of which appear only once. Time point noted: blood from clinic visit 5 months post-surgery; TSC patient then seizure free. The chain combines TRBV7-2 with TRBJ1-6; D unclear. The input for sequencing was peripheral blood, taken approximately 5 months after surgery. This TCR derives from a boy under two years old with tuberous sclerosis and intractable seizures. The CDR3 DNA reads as TGTGCCAGCAGCTTTGGTATAAGCTCCTATAATTCACCCCTCCACTTT. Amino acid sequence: CASSFGISSYNSPLHF. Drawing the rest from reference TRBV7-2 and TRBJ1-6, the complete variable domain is GAGVSQSPSNKVTEKGKDVELRCDPISGHTALYWYRQSLGQGLEFLIYFQGNSAPDKSGLPSDRFSAERTGGSVSTLTIQRTQQEDSAVYLCASSFGISSYNSPLHFGNGTRLTVT.